This TCR beta chain was recovered during a study of cytomegalovirus exposure and HLA in healthy donors. Study-level findings and limits: In vitro work confirmed that a few CMV-associated chains recognize CMV antigens. When a later analysis compared HLA-associated TCR beta chains with equally common others, the HLA-associated chains turned out to be more clonally expanded and to have lower generation probabilities.

In the case of this clone: Its antigen is unidentified.

Use of 60 Vbeta and 13 Jbeta primers characterized the PCR. Repertoires were generated with immunoSEQ multiplex PCR, while TCRdb's copy carries only in-frame clones and drops some. The sample consists of fewer than 130,000 clones, 70% to 80% of them appearing once. Sequenced input: PBMCs. The TCR was taken from a female donor in good health and CMV-seropositive.

This CDR3 is CASSLGSGVGSNEQFF. CDR3 nucleotides: TGTGCCAGCAGCTTAGGGAGCGGGGTCGGCTCGAATGAGCAGTTCTTC. J is TRBJ2-1 and V is TRBV7-3, with TRBD2 matching over 7 bases. Trimming cost V 2 bases and J 7 bases; bases outside gene matches: 11. The CDR3 length is 16 residues. Germline CDR1 SGHTA, CDR2 FQGTGA.